Listed below are T cell receptor beta chains from one sample, sequenced in a study of beta chain features in type 1 diabetes. Some clones are missing from TCRdb's copy, which holds only in-frame ones; the method was immunoSEQ multiplex PCR. This sample has some 330,000 clones, with approximately 12% found just once. Sample: naive CD4+ T cells from blood. The receptors shown here come from a woman aged 18-29 years with type 1 diabetes. Each CDR3 is given with its conserved first and last residue. The order of the fields is J gene, V gene, CDR3 protein.

j_gene: TRBJ2-1; v_gene: TRBV11-2; CDR3aa: CASSLSAGNEQFF
j_gene: TRBJ2-7; v_gene: TRBV10-3; CDR3aa: CAISEKSGGQFYEQYF
j_gene: TRBJ1-2; v_gene: TRBV2; CDR3aa: CASSELDSSYGGYTF
j_gene: TRBJ1-5; v_gene: TRBV28; CDR3aa: CASSQTGYSNQPQHF
j_gene: TRBJ2-3; v_gene: TRBV7-9; CDR3aa: CASRGLGQDGTDTQYF
j_gene: TRBJ2-5; v_gene: TRBV18; CDR3aa: CASSPRVGQNQETQYF
j_gene: TRBJ1-4; v_gene: TRBV12-5; CDR3aa: CASGFGQINEKLFF
j_gene: TRBJ2-5; v_gene: TRBV25-1; CDR3aa: CASSEMGAPQETQYF
j_gene: TRBJ2-3; v_gene: TRBV5-4; CDR3aa: CASSPRTSGGSGGTQYF
j_gene: TRBJ2-6; v_gene: TRBV25-1; CDR3aa: CASSADRAWANVLTF
j_gene: TRBJ2-7; v_gene: TRBV18; CDR3aa: CASSPTQGSEQYF
j_gene: TRBJ2-7; v_gene: TRBV19; CDR3aa: CASRQAGVDEQYF
j_gene: TRBJ2-4; v_gene: TRBV7-2; CDR3aa: CASSNGESGIQYF
j_gene: TRBJ2-3; v_gene: TRBV5-4; CDR3aa: CASSPTSGGSTDTQYF
j_gene: TRBJ1-2; v_gene: TRBV25-1; CDR3aa: CASSESGGAYGYTF
j_gene: TRBJ2-7; v_gene: TRBV5-1; CDR3aa: CASSLQGAEQYF
j_gene: TRBJ2-5; v_gene: TRBV5-4; CDR3aa: CASSLEWDFEETQYF
j_gene: TRBJ2-5; v_gene: TRBV30; CDR3aa: CAWSWAAQETQYF
j_gene: TRBJ2-5; v_gene: TRBV9; CDR3aa: CASSAGPGGETQYF
j_gene: TRBJ1-2; v_gene: TRBV25-1; CDR3aa: CASTDRVSGYTF
j_gene: TRBJ1-2; v_gene: TRBV6-5; CDR3aa: CASSPDSYNYGYTF
j_gene: TRBJ2-1; v_gene: TRBV6-6; CDR3aa: CASTNSGGDNEQFF
j_gene: TRBJ2-7; v_gene: TRBV18; CDR3aa: CASSTLAGESGYEQYF
j_gene: TRBJ2-3; v_gene: TRBV5-1; CDR3aa: CASSYRQPYSTDTQYF
j_gene: TRBJ2-1; v_gene: TRBV5-1; CDR3aa: CASSLVGLTHNEQFF
j_gene: TRBJ2-1; v_gene: TRBV5-1; CDR3aa: CASSLRSGSVVNEQFF
j_gene: TRBJ2-1; v_gene: TRBV5-4; CDR3aa: CASSTRTGVSYNEQFF
j_gene: TRBJ1-5; v_gene: TRBV7-2; CDR3aa: CASSRTGETNQPQHF
j_gene: TRBJ2-7; v_gene: TRBV7-8; CDR3aa: CASSLGPRSSYEQYF
j_gene: TRBJ2-3; v_gene: TRBV9; CDR3aa: CASSSRTGPDTQYF
j_gene: TRBJ1-2; v_gene: TRBV25-1; CDR3aa: CASSRAGINYGYTF
j_gene: TRBJ1-2; v_gene: TRBV6-1; CDR3aa: CASSVYVPGYGYTF
j_gene: TRBJ2-4; v_gene: TRBV4-2; CDR3aa: CASSQSGRKENIQYF
j_gene: TRBJ1-5; v_gene: TRBV4-1; CDR3aa: CASSHSRAKGSNQPQHF
j_gene: TRBJ2-7; v_gene: TRBV29-1; CDR3aa: CTAYSGAPSYEQYF
j_gene: TRBJ1-1; v_gene: TRBV9; CDR3aa: CASRALGGLGNTEAFF
j_gene: TRBJ2-7; v_gene: TRBV9; CDR3aa: CASGGLDPTYEQYF
j_gene: TRBJ1-2; v_gene: TRBV30; CDR3aa: CASKQGVNLPFYGYTF
j_gene: TRBJ2-1; v_gene: TRBV4-1; CDR3aa: CASSQALSSATSGSYNEQFF
j_gene: TRBJ2-7; v_gene: TRBV11-2; CDR3aa: CASSPRPAAEQYF
j_gene: TRBJ2-5; v_gene: TRBV10-3; CDR3aa: CAISELAGGPRETQYF
j_gene: TRBJ2-1; v_gene: TRBV5-4; CDR3aa: CASSLGQGIYNEQFF
j_gene: TRBJ2-7; v_gene: TRBV19; CDR3aa: CASSIADKTYEQYF
j_gene: TRBJ2-1; v_gene: TRBV14; CDR3aa: CASSQTSGSTSTQFF
j_gene: TRBJ2-4; v_gene: TRBV7-9; CDR3aa: CASSLGDTGGNIQYF
j_gene: TRBJ1-1; v_gene: TRBV2; CDR3aa: CASRRLNTEAFF
j_gene: TRBJ2-5; v_gene: TRBV5-1; CDR3aa: CASSLLRGETQYF
j_gene: TRBJ2-5; v_gene: TRBV7-2; CDR3aa: CASSLVASRETQYF
j_gene: TRBJ1-1; v_gene: TRBV6-5; CDR3aa: CASGREPATEAFF
j_gene: TRBJ2-3; v_gene: TRBV5-4; CDR3aa: CASSLVTSGSGTQYF
j_gene: TRBJ2-5; v_gene: TRBV6-5; CDR3aa: CATKREVRETQYF
j_gene: TRBJ2-2; v_gene: TRBV21-1; CDR3aa: CASSKAAGVTGELFF
j_gene: TRBJ1-2; v_gene: TRBV6-5; CDR3aa: CASSYKGLAGGYTF
j_gene: TRBJ1-2; v_gene: TRBV6-5; CDR3aa: CASSLTGAGGYTF
j_gene: TRBJ2-3; v_gene: TRBV10-2; CDR3aa: CASSLGDTQYF
j_gene: TRBJ2-1; v_gene: TRBV7-9; CDR3aa: CASSPSREQFF